Given below is one T cell receptor beta chain in context. Its antigen is currently not known. Germline and junction disagree at one end, which may indicate a read error. The library was obtained by 5' RACE. For sequencing, an Illumina HiSeq 2500 was employed. A second PCR of about 7 to 12 cycles was run with a J-beta primer mix and a sample-barcoded 5' primer. Each TCR beta cDNA molecule received a unique molecular identifier from a template-switch 5' adaptor carrying 12 random nucleotides. Each sample yielded at least 3 million CDR3-containing paired-end reads. First-strand cDNA was synthesized from all RNA with the Mint cDNA synthesis kit, primed by a TRBC-specific oligonucleotide. Following uracil-DNA glycosylase treatment, all cDNA underwent a first 18-cycle PCR with the universal primers M1SS and BC2_uni_R. Processing in the source paper ran as follows. For normalization, 1 million high-quality reads, each with a distinct molecular identifier, were randomly selected from each sample. Reads with shared molecular identifiers were discarded instead of being binned into consensus sequences. MiTCR, set to a Q25 quality threshold and the strictest error-elimination algorithm, was used for CDR3 identification, clonotype clustering and error correction. A nonparametric unseen species model with Euler transformation was used to estimate lower-bound total TCR beta diversity. TCRdb passed the public sequencing reads through fastp at Q25 and MiXCR, retaining productive beta sequences. A single entry per CDR3 protein holds the most common genes and DNA from its merged rows. TCRdb assigned the V and J calls; the authors' analysis was not used. The sample yields about 1.6 million distinct CDR3 sequences; 30% to 40% were counted once. 11% of the sample rests with the top ten.

The 39 donors, aged about 6 to 100 years, were systemically healthy Caucasian individuals from Russia. Roughly 9 milliliters of peripheral blood were drawn from each donor into EDTA-treated Vacutainer tubes. Ficoll-Paque density-gradient centrifugation was used to isolate PBMCs, with at least 7 million per sample. Trizol reagent was used to extract total RNA from the PBMCs, yielding at least 6 micrograms per sample. Naive CD45RAhigh/CD27high T cell percentages were measured by flow cytometry on a PBMC aliquot from every donor. The data belong to a study of blood T cells in healthy people across ages (dated by TCRdb to about 2015). Background on the whole study: In model experiments, template switching captured about one uniquely barcoded TCR beta cDNA molecule for every two T cells. To track age-related changes in TCR beta repertoire diversity, the study relied on deep sequencing normalized with unique cDNA molecular identifiers. The donors were divided into four age groups: young (average approximately 17 years), middle-aged (about 40), aged (about 60) and long-lived (about 80). Donors of different ages were randomly distributed across sequencing lanes to avoid experimental bias. The study analyzed two additional independent replicas of 1 million unique cDNA reads from the same blood draw for two donors, one aged 18 to 29 and one aged 80 or older. Study-level results and caveats: The CMV infection status of donors was not known, potentially confounding age-related changes in expanded clonotypes. Compared with the aged group, the long-lived group had more naive CD4+ T cells, fewer expanded clones and increased TCR diversity, suggesting age selection. Estimates of total diversity from one million sequenced T cells were regarded as lower bounds and underestimates. As age increased, observed TCR beta diversity per million T cells dropped in a roughly linear way, and a significant reduction was already evident by age about 36. A strong correlation was found between observed TCR beta diversity and the percentage of naive T cells measured by flow cytometry. Because profiling used bulk unsorted PBMCs, naive and antigen-experienced compartments could not be compared conclusively.

The CDR3 holds 16 amino acids from the cysteine to the phenylalanine. Only the CDR3 region is kept as DNA, spanning 48 bases read in frame from base 1. Per the germline V gene (reference sequence), DFQATT is the CDR1 and SNEGSKA is the CDR2. The sequence came from a woman younger than 45 in good health. The chain employs TRBV20-1 and TRBJ2-7; 11 bases in between match TRBD2. Sequenced sample: blood. The sequence in DNA is TGCAGTGCTAGAGATGTCGGGACTAGCGGAACCTACAAGCAGTACTTC. Its translation is CSARDVGTSGTYKQYF.